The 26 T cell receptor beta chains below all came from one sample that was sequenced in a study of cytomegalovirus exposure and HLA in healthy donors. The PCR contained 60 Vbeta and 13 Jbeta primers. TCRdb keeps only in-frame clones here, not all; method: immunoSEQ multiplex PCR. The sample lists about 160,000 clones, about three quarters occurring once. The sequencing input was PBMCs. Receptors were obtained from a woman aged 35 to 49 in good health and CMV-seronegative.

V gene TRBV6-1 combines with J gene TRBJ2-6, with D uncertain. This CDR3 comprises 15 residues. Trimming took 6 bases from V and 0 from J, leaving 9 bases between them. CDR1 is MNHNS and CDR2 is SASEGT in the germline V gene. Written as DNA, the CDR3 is TGTGCCAGCAGGGCAGGTATCTCTGGGGCCAACGTCCTGACTTTC. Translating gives CASRAGISGANVLTF.

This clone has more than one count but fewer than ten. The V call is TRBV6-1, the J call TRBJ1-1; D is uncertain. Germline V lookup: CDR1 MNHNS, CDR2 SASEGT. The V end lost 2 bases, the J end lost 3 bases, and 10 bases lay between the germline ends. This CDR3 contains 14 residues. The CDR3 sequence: CASSEIVGDTEAFF. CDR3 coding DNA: TGTGCCAGCAGTGAAATCGTCGGGGACACTGAAGCTTTCTTT.

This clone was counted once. CDR3 coding DNA: TGTGCCAGCAGCTTCCCGGGACAGCTATATGGCTACACCTTC. Amino acids: CASSFPGQLYGYTF. The chain uses TRBV7-9 and TRBJ1-2; 7 nucleotides line up with TRBD1. This CDR3 contains 14 residues. V dropped 3 bases and J dropped 5; count of bases not matched to a gene: 6. Germline V gives CDR1 SEHNR, CDR2 FQNEAQ (reference sequence).

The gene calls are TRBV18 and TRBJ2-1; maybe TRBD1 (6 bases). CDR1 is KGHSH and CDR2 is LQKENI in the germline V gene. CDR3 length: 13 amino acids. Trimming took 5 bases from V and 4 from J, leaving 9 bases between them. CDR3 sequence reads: CASSTDRYNEQFF. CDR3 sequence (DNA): TGTGCCAGCTCAACGGACAGATACAATGAGCAGTTCTTC.

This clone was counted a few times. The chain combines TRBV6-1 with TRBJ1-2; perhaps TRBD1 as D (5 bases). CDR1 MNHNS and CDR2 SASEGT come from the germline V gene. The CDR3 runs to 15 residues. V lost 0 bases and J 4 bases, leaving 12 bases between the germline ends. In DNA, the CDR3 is TGTGCCAGCAGTGAAGCGGGGGGGTTAGGCTATGGCTACACCTTC. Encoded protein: CASSEAGGLGYGYTF.

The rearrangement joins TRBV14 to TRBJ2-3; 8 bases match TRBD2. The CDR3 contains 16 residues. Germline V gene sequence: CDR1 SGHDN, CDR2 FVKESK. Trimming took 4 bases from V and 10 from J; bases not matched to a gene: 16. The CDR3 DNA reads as TGTGCCAGCAGCCGGCGCGGGAGTGGCGGGGGGTTTGCGCAGTATTTT. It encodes CASSRRGSGGGFAQYF.

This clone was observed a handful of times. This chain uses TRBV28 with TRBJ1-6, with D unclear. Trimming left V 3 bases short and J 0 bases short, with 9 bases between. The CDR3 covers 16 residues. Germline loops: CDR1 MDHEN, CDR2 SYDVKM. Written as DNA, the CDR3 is TGTGCCAGCAGTTTGGTAGAAAGCTCCTATAATTCACCCCTCCACTTT. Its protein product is CASSLVESSYNSPLHF.

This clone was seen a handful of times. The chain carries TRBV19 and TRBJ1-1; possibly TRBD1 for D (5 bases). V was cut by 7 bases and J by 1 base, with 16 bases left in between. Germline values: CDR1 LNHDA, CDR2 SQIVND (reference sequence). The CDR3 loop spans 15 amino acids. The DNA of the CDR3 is TGTGCCAGTACTAACCCCTCGACAGCGAACACTGAAGCTTTCTTT. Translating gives CASTNPSTANTEAFF.

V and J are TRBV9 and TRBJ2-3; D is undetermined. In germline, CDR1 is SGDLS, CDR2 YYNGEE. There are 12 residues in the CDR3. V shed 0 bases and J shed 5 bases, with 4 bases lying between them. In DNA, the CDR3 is TGTGCCAGCAGCGTAGATCAAGATACGCAGTATTTT. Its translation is CASSVDQDTQYF.

CDR3 loop: CASSPGGGTGVLGYGYTF. The CDR3 region has the DNA TGTGCCAGCAGCCCGGGCGGCGGGACAGGGGTTCTCGGCTATGGCTACACCTTC. V is TRBV5-4 and J is TRBJ1-2; TRBD1 matches 10 bases. V trimming: 4 bases; J trimming: 4 bases; junction bases outside the gene matches: 16. This CDR3 has 18 residues. The germline CDR1 and CDR2 sequences are SGHNT and YYREEE (reference sequence).

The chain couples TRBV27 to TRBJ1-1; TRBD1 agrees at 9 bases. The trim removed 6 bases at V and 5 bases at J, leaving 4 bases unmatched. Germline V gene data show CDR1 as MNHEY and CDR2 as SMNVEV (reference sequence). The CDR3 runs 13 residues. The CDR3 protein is CASSRDRATEAFF. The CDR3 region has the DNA TGTGCCAGCAGCCGGGACAGGGCTACTGAAGCTTTCTTT.

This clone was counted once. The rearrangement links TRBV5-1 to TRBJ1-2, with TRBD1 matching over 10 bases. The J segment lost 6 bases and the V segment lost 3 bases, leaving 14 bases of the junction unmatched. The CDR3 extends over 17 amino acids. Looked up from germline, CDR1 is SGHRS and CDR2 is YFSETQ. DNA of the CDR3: TGCGCCAGCAGCTGGTCCCCGAGACAGGGGGCTTTTGATGGCTACACCTTC. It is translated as CASSWSPRQGAFDGYTF.

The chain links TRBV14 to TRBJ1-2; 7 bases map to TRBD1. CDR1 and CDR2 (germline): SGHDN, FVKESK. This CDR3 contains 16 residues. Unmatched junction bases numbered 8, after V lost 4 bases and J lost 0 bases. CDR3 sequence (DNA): TGTGCCAGCAGCCGAAACTACCAGGGGGCTAACTATGGCTACACCTTC. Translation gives CASSRNYQGANYGYTF.

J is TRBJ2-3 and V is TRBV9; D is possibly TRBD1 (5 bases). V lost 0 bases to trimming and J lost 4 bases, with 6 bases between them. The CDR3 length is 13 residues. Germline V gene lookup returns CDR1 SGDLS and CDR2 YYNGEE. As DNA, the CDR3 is TGTGCCAGCAGCGTAGCAGGGTCAGATACGCAGTATTTT. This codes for CASSVAGSDTQYF.

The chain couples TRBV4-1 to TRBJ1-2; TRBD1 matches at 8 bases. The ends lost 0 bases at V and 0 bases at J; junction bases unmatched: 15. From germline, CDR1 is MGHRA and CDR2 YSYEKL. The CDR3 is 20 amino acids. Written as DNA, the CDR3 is TGCGCCAGCAGCCAAGAAGCGGGGTTACAGGGGGTTCGGTCTAACTATGGCTACACCTTC. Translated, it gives CASSQEAGLQGVRSNYGYTF.

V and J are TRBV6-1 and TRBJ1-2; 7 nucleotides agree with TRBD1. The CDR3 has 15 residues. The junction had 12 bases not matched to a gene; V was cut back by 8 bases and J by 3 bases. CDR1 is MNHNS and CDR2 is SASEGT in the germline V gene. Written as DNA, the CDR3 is TGTGCCAGCTCCCCGGACAGGAATTTTGACTATGGCTACACCTTC. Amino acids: CASSPDRNFDYGYTF.

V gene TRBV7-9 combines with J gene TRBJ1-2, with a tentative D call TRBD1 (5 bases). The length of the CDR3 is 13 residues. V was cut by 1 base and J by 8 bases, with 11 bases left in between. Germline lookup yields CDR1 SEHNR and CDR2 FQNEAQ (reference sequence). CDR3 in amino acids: CASSLGQGGGYTF. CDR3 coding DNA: TGTGCCAGCAGCTTAGGGCAGGGTGGAGGCTACACCTTC.

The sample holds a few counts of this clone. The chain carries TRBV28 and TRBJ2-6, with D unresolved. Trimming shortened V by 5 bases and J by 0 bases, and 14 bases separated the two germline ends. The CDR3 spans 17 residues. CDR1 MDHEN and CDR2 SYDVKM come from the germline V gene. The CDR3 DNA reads TGTGCCAGCAGTCCGTTACTATCCATCTCTGGGGCCAACGTCCTGACTTTC. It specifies CASSPLLSISGANVLTF.

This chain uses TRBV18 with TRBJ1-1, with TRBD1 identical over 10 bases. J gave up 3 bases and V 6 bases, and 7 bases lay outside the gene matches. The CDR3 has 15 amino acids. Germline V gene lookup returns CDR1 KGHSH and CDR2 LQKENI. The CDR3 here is CASSGTGEIDTEAFF. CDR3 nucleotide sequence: TGTGCCAGCTCCGGGACAGGGGAGATTGACACTGAAGCTTTCTTT.

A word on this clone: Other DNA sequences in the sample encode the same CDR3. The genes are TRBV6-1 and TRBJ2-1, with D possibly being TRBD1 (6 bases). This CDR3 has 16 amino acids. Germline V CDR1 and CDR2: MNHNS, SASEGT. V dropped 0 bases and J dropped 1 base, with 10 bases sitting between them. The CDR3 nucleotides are TGTGCCAGCAGTGAAGCCGGGACAAGGTCCTACAATGAGCAGTTCTTC. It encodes CASSEAGTRSYNEQFF.

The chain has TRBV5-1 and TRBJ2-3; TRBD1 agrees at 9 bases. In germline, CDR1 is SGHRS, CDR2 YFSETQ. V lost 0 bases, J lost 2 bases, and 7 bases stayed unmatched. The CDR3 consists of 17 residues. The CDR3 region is CASSLGHRDRATDTQYF. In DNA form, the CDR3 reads TGCGCCAGCAGCTTGGGACACCGGGACAGGGCCACAGATACGCAGTATTTT.

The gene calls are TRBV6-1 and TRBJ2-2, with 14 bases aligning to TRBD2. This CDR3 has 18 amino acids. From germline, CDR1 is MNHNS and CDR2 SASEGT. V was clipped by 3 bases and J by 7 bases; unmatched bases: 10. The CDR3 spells CASSDPGLAGAWDGELFF. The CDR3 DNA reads TGTGCCAGCAGTGACCCGGGACTAGCGGGGGCGTGGGACGGGGAGCTGTTTTTT.

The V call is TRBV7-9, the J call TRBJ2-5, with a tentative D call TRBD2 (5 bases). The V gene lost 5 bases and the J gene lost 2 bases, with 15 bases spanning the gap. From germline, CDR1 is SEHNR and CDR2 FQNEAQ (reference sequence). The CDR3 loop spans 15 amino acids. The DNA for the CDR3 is TGTGCCAGCAGCCCCTGGAGGCCTACTCAAGAGACCCAGTACTTC. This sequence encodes CASSPWRPTQETQYF.

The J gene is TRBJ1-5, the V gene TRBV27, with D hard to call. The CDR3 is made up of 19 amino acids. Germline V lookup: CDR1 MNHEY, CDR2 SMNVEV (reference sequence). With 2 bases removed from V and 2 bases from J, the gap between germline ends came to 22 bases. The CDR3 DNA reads TGTGCCAGCAGTTTAACGGCCGCAATGTTCGGGGTAGGCAATCAGCCCCAGCATTTT. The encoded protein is CASSLTAAMFGVGNQPQHF.

Here the CDR3 reads CSPGLGDRGLEGYTF. As DNA, the CDR3 is TGCAGCCCTGGGTTGGGGGACAGGGGGCTAGAGGGCTACACCTTC. The rearrangement uses TRBV29-1 and TRBJ1-2; 12 positions agree with TRBD1. CDR1 is SQVTM and CDR2 is ANQGSEA in the germline V gene. V lost 8 bases, J lost 8 bases, and 15 bases stayed unmatched. CDR3 length: 15 residues.

CDR3 residues: CASSQGTGTGEEKLFF. As DNA, the CDR3 is TGCGCCAGCAGCCAAGGAACCGGGACAGGGGAAGAAAAACTGTTTTTT. The chain recombines TRBV4-1 with TRBJ1-4; 10 bases are shared with TRBD1. V lost 1 base to trimming and J lost 8 bases; unmatched junction nucleotides: 7. This CDR3 has 16 residues. CDR1 is MGHRA and CDR2 is YSYEKL in the germline V gene.